This T cell receptor (beta chain) was observed in a study of molecular identifiers for immune sequencing clone quantification. CDR3 length: 13 amino acids. Germline V gives CDR1 SGHRS, CDR2 YFSETQ. V was clipped by 5 bases and J by 7 bases, with 16 bases between them. This clonotype was counted ten times or more. TCRdb reprocessed the PCR reads via MiXCR and lists one record per CDR3 protein. The sample has approximately 590,000 distinct CDR3 sequences, approximately 24% seen once. The source material was naive CD8+ T cells from blood, with Jurkat cell RNA spiked in. Noted subset: FACS-sorted CD8+CD4-CCR7+CD45RA+ naive T cells. The receptor's source is a human donor in good health. Some libraries in this study had Jurkat cell RNA spiked in. J is TRBJ2-7 and V is TRBV5-1, with D uncertain. CDR3 DNA: TGCGCCAGCAGTAACTTGGAGAATGTGGAGCAGTACTTC. Protein sequence: CASSNLENVEQYF.